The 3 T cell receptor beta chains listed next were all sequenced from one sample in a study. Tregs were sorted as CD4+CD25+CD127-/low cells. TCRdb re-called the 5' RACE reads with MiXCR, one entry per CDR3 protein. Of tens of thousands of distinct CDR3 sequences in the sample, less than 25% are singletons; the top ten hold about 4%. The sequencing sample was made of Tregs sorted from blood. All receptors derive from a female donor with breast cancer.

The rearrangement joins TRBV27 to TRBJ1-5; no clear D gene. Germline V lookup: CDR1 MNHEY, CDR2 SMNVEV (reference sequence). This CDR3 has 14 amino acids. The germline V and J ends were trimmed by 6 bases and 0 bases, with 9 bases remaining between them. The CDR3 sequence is CASRTTYSNQPQHF. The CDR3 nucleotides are TGTGCCAGCAGGACGACATATAGCAATCAGCCCCAGCATTTT.

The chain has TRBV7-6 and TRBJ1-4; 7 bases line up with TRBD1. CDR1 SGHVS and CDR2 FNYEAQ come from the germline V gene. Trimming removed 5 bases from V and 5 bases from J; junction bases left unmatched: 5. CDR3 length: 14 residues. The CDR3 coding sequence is TGTGCCAGCAGCCCAGGGACAGACAATGAAAAACTGTTTTTT. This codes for CASSPGTDNEKLFF.

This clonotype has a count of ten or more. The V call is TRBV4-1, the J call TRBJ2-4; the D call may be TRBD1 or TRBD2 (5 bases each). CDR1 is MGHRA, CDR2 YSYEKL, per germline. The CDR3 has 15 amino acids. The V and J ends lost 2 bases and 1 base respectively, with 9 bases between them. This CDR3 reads CASSQLWDAKNIQYF. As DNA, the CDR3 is TGCGCCAGCAGCCAACTTTGGGACGCCAAAAACATTCAGTACTTC.